The clone carrying this TCR beta chain came up a few times. The antigen is unknown. The TCR cDNA carried a universal primer site and UMIs from 5'RACE template switching. From the 5' RACE reads, TCRdb called clonotypes with MiXCR, one entry per CDR3 protein. Found here are roughly 260,000 distinct CDR3 sequences, 10% to 15% of them singletons; the top ten hold about 0.54%. This sample is drawn from a study of T cells after yellow fever vaccination. Study-wide findings and caveats: Clonotype sharing between CD4 and CD8 compartments was small. In post-booster samples, most primary-vaccination clones reappeared (under 98% CD4, roughly 90% CD8). By day 5 rather than day 15, the secondary response had peaked, though it was weaker.

Trimming at V came to 2 bases and at J to 2 bases, leaving 8 bases not matched to a gene. Germline CDR1 and CDR2: MDHEN and SYDVKM. This CDR3 comprises 16 residues. V usage is TRBV28 and J usage is TRBJ1-2, with 7 bases identical to TRBD1. The TCR comes from a man in his thirties or forties who received the YFV17D yellow fever vaccine. The specimen was CD4+ T cells sorted from PBMCs, collected 45 days after the yellow fever booster vaccination. The CDR3 here is CASSLPNLQGNYGYTF. CDR3 nucleotides: TGTGCCAGCAGTTTACCCAATTTACAGGGGAACTATGGCTACACCTTC.